These 11 T cell receptor beta chains were sequenced from one sample in a study of OX40 agonist ivuxolimab in advanced cancers. The library was built by means of the immunoSEQ multiplex PCR assay. As stored in TCRdb, this immuneACCESS dataset retains in-frame rearrangements with V and J assigned. A fraction of the clones does not appear; measured against another copy, unresolved V genes explain less than half of the discrepancy, and the remainder lacks a known reason. The sample table records under 140,000 clones; over 85% of these occur just once. Approximately 0.29% of the sample is held by the ten biggest clonotypes. Sequencing was performed on CD4+ or CD8+ T cells sorted from blood, taken in a trial of the OX40 agonist ivuxolimab. These receptors were taken from an adult with an advanced solid tumor such as melanoma, head and neck, liver or kidney cancer.

The chain links TRBV6-5 to TRBJ2-5, with 9 bases lining up with TRBD1. V lost 6 bases, J lost 5 bases, and 4 bases stayed unmatched. Germline loops: CDR1 MNHEY, CDR2 SVGAGI. The CDR3 covers 13 residues. The CDR3 protein is CASRRTGVETQYF. CDR3 coding DNA: TGTGCCAGCAGAAGGACAGGGGTCGAGACCCAGTACTTC.

V is TRBV5-4 and J is TRBJ1-1, with TRBD1 as a possible D gene (6 bases). V was trimmed by 0 bases and J by 5 bases, leaving 14 bases between them. CDR1 is SGHNT, CDR2 YYREEE, per germline (reference sequence). The CDR3 runs 15 residues. CDR3 protein: CASSLAGQGMTEAFF. The CDR3 DNA reads as TGTGCCAGCAGCTTGGCCGGGCAGGGGATGACTGAAGCTTTCTTT.

This chain connects TRBV4-3 to TRBJ1-2; 7 positions match TRBD1. V lost 1 base, J lost 2 bases, and 7 bases stayed unmatched. This CDR3 has 16 residues. Germline loops: CDR1 LGHNA, CDR2 YSLEER. The CDR3 DNA follows: TGCGCCAGCAGCCAAGCGGCCCAGGGGGGGAACTATGGCTACACCTTC. It is translated as CASSQAAQGGNYGYTF.

The chain links TRBV30 to TRBJ2-7, with TRBD2 matching over 7 bases. CDR1 is GTSNPN and CDR2 is SVGIG in the germline V gene (reference sequence). The CDR3 loop spans 13 amino acids. V trimming: 2 bases; J trimming: 7 bases; junction bases outside the gene matches: 8. This CDR3 reads CAWSLIREGEQYF. The DNA of the CDR3 is TGTGCCTGGAGTCTGATCAGGGAGGGAGAGCAGTACTTC.

The chain links TRBV30 to TRBJ1-2; D might be TRBD1 (5 bases). The CDR3 consists of 15 residues. CDR1 is GTSNPN, CDR2 SVGIG, per germline (reference sequence). Trimming took 3 bases from V and 4 from J, leaving 18 bases between them. The CDR3 here is CAWRAGRSPLYGYTF. DNA of the CDR3: TGTGCCTGGAGGGCAGGGCGGTCTCCCCTCTATGGCTACACCTTC.

The V gene is TRBV5-6, the J gene TRBJ1-2; TRBD1 matches 10 bases. V gave up 4 bases and J gave up 6 bases; unmatched junction bases: 6. The germline gives CDR1 SGHDT, CDR2 YYEEEE. The CDR3 is 14 residues long. CDR3 in DNA: TGTGCCAGCAGCCGGGACAGGGGAATTGATGGCTACACCTTC. Translation: CASSRDRGIDGYTF.

This rearrangement joins TRBV28 to TRBJ1-5, with 8 nucleotides matching TRBD1. Per germline, CDR1 MDHEN and CDR2 SYDVKM. V shed 7 bases and J 4 bases; nucleotides not matched to a gene: 6. This CDR3 region has 14 residues. The CDR3: CASTGTGPNQPQHF. CDR3 nucleotides: TGTGCCAGCACCGGGACAGGCCCAAATCAGCCCCAGCATTTT.

The chain employs TRBV5-1 and TRBJ2-6; 7 bases match TRBD1. This CDR3 contains 20 residues. In germline, CDR1 is SGHRS, CDR2 YFSETQ. V lost 2 bases and J lost 0; bases outside the gene matches: 14. CDR3 nucleotides: TGCGCCAGCAGCTTCGCCCTACAGGGGAACCCTAGCTCTGGGGCCAACGTCCTGACTTTC. This sequence encodes CASSFALQGNPSSGANVLTF.

This chain uses TRBV5-8 with TRBJ1-5; the D is unclear. CDR1 is SGHTS and CDR2 is YDEGEE in the germline V gene. Trimming took off 1 base at V and 7 bases at J, with 9 bases between the two ends. This CDR3 comprises 13 residues. CDR3 sequence (DNA): TGTGCCAGCAGCTTGTTTGGGATACAGCCCCAGCATTTT. Protein product: CASSLFGIQPQHF.

Here the CDR3 reads CASRQTGTPSYNEQFF. DNA for the CDR3: TGTGCCAGCAGGCAGACCGGGACTCCTTCCTACAATGAGCAGTTCTTC. This rearrangement joins TRBV7-8 to TRBJ2-1, with D possibly being TRBD2 (6 bases). The CDR3 spans 16 residues. V shed 6 bases and J shed 1 base, with 16 bases lying between them. Germline loops: CDR1 SGHVS, CDR2 FQNEAQ.

This chain joins TRBV5-1 and TRBJ2-7; weak D call: TRBD1 (5 bases). Germline values: CDR1 SGHRS, CDR2 YFSETQ. Trimming took off 3 bases at V and 4 bases at J, with 11 bases between the two ends. There are 13 residues in the CDR3. The CDR3 sequence: CASSSEGVYEQYF. The DNA for the CDR3 is TGCGCCAGCAGCTCTGAAGGGGTGTACGAGCAGTACTTC.